This T cell receptor beta chain was identified in a study of neurological immune-mediated disorders. Findings and caveats of the study: HTLV-1-associated myelopathy had the most TCR clonal expansion, and multiple sclerosis had the least, less than healthy controls. Subjects shared no identical expanded-clone CDR3 amino acid sequences, suggesting private TCR-beta repertoires in all groups.

The team produced cDNA through 5'RACE using 10-nucleotide random UMIs. TCRdb analysed the 5' RACE reads with MiXCR anew, one entry per CDR3 protein. The table records about 80,000 distinct CDR3 sequences, approximately 5.8% of them present only once. Time point indicated: longitudinal time-point 2. The germline V and J ends were trimmed by 1 base and 6 bases, with 7 bases remaining between them. The germline V gene has CDR1 SGHVS and CDR2 FQNEAQ. The CDR3 loop spans 13 amino acids. This clonotype was found many times. What it binds is unknown. Input material: PBMCs. The chain has TRBV7-8 and TRBJ1-3; D ambiguous. This clonotype was sampled from a woman in her fifties or sixties with multiple sclerosis. The CDR3, as DNA: TGTGCCAGCAGCTTAGTGGCAGAAAACACCATATATTTT. This encodes CASSLVAENTIYF.